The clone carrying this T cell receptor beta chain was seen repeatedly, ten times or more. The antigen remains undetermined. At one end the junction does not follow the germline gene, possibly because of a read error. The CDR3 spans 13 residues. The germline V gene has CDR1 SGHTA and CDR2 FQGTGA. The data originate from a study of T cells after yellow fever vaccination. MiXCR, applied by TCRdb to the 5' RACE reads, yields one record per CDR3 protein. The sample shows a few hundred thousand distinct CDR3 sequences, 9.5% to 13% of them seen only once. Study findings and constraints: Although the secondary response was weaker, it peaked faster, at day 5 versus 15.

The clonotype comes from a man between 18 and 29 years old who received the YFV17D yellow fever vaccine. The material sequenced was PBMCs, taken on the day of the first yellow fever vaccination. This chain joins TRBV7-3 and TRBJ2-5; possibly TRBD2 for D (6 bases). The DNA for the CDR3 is TGCGCCAGCAGCCTGACTAGAGAGGAGACCCAGTACTTC. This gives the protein CASSLTREETQYF.